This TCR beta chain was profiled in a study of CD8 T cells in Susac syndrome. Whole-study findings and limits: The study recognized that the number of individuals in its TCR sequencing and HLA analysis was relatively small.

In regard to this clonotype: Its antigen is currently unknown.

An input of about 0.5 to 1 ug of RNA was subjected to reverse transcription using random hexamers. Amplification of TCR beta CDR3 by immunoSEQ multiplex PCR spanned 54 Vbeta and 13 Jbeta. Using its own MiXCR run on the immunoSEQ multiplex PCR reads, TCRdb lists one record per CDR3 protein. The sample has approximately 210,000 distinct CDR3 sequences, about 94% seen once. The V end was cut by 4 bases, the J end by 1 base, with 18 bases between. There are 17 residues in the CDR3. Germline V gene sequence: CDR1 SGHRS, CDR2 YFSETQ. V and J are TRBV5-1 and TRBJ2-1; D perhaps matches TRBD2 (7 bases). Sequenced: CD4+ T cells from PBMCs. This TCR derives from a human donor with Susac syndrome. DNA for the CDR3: TGCGCCAGCAGCAGAAGTCGGGGGGCCGAATCCTACAATGAGCAGTTCTTC. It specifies CASSRSRGAESYNEQFF.